Shown below are 26 T cell receptor beta chains from a single sample sequenced in a study of control samples from healthy donors and cancer patients. Some clones are missing from TCRdb's copy, which holds only in-frame ones; the method was immunoSEQ multiplex PCR. The repertoire holds 70,000 to 80,000 clones, roughly 89% seen once, with under 2.5% in the top ten. The sequenced sample consisted of PBMCs. These receptors originate from a woman in her sixties or seventies with head and neck cancer.

The V call is TRBV19, the J call TRBJ1-5, with TRBD1 as a possible D gene (6 bases). V was pared by 4 bases and J by 5 bases, with 15 bases between. There are 15 residues in the CDR3. In germline, CDR1 is LNHDA, CDR2 SQIVND (reference sequence). The CDR3 region has the DNA TGTGCCAGTAGTAAGGGACAAGGAGGGTATCAGCCCCAGCATTTT. This gives the protein CASSKGQGGYQPQHF.

In the case of this clone: The identical CDR3 is also encoded by other nucleotide sequences in the sample. This sequence joins TRBV3-1 (or the pseudogene TRBV3-2) and TRBJ2-7; D is perhaps TRBD1 (5 bases). CDR3 length equals 13 residues. Germline CDR1 and CDR2: LGHDT and YNNKEL (reference sequence). V was clipped by 1 base and J by 4 bases, with 8 bases between them. The chain's CDR3 is CASSQGQGYEQYF. CDR3 nucleotide sequence: TGTGCCAGCAGCCAAGGGCAGGGTTACGAGCAGTACTTC.

The J gene is TRBJ2-1, the V gene TRBV9; D gene ambiguous. CDR3 length: 14 residues. Trimming took 0 bases from V and 8 from J, leaving 12 bases between them. The germline V gene encodes CDR1 SGDLS and CDR2 YYNGEE. The CDR3 is CASSVAGQTDEQFF. CDR3 bases: TGTGCCAGCAGCGTAGCTGGGCAGACCGATGAGCAGTTCTTC.

Only a few counts were recorded for this clone. The V and J genes are TRBV30 and TRBJ1-3, with D maybe TRBD1 (5 bases). Germline CDR1 is GTSNPN and CDR2 is SVGIG (reference sequence). The CDR3 runs 13 residues. The V gene lost 2 bases and the J gene lost 1 base, with 6 bases spanning the gap. Here the CDR3 reads CAWSSGSGNTIYF. CDR3 nucleotides: TGTGCCTGGAGTTCAGGGTCTGGAAACACCATATATTTT.

This chain links TRBV6-2 or TRBV6-3 with TRBJ2-1; D is unresolved. Germline CDR1 reads MNHEY; CDR2 reads SVGEGT. V lost 6 bases to trimming and J lost 5 bases, with 14 bases between them. CDR3 length equals 14 residues. CDR3 amino acids: CASSPRDPDNEQFF. The CDR3 DNA reads as TGTGCCAGCAGCCCACGAGACCCCGACAATGAGCAGTTCTTC.

The CDR3 bases are TGTGCCAGCACCGAGGGGGCCGTCGTTGGCCCCCAGCATTTT. It yields the protein CASTEGAVVGPQHF. The genes are TRBV2 and TRBJ1-5, with 7 bases matching TRBD1. Trimming at V came to 7 bases and at J to 10 bases, leaving 13 bases not matched to a gene. This CDR3 has 14 residues. Germline CDR1 is SNHLY and CDR2 is FYNNEI.

This sequence joins TRBV30 and TRBJ2-5; 9 bases line up with TRBD2. V dropped 3 bases and J dropped 4; count of bases not matched to a gene: 15. The CDR3 is 17 residues long. Germline assignment: CDR1 GTSNPN and CDR2 SVGIG (reference sequence). CDR3 residues: CAWSLGGAGGGRETQYF. The CDR3 DNA follows: TGTGCCTGGAGCCTTGGGGGGGCGGGAGGGGGGCGAGAGACCCAGTACTTC. Full variable domain (outside the CDR3, taken from reference TRBV30 and TRBJ2-5): SQTIHQWPATLVQPVGSPLSLECTVEGTSNPNLYWYRQAAGRGLQLLFYSVGIGQISSEVPQNLSASRPQDRQFILSSKKLLLSDSGFYLCAWSLGGAGGGRETQYFGPGTRLLVL.

The chain recombines TRBV7-2 with TRBJ2-2, with TRBD1 matching 8 bases. V was clipped by 4 bases and J by 4 bases; unmatched bases: 11. This CDR3 is built from 17 residues. The germline gives CDR1 SGHTA, CDR2 FQGNSA. This CDR3 reads CASSSRGGQDRTGELFF. The CDR3 region has the DNA TGTGCCAGCAGCTCCCGAGGGGGACAGGACCGCACCGGGGAGCTGTTTTTT.

The chain employs TRBV19 and TRBJ2-1, with D uncertain. V was clipped by 6 bases and J by 2 bases, with 11 bases between them. This CDR3 is built from 14 residues. Looked up from germline, CDR1 is LNHDA and CDR2 is SQIVND (reference sequence). The CDR3 DNA is TGTGCCAGTAGGGCAGCGCCAACCTACAATGAGCAGTTCTTC. It specifies CASRAAPTYNEQFF. The entire variable domain, with the rest obtained from reference TRBV19 and TRBJ2-1, is as follows: DGGITQSPKYLFRKEGQNVTLSCEQNLNHDAMYWYRQDPGQGLRLIYYSQIVNDFQKGDIAEGYSVSREKKESFPLTVTSAQKNPTAFYLCASRAAPTYNEQFFGPGTRLTVL.

The rearrangement uses TRBV6-5 and TRBJ1-1; D unclear. The CDR3 runs 11 residues. Germline CDR1 is MNHEY and CDR2 is SVGAGI. V was shortened by 1 base and J by 11 bases, with 8 bases between the two germline ends. In nucleotides, the CDR3 is TGTGCCAGCAGTTACTTAGGAGGGGCTTTCTTT. It yields the protein CASSYLGGAFF.

This clone has a single count. The chain employs TRBV11-2 and TRBJ2-1; 9 bases line up with TRBD1. V lost 3 bases to trimming and J lost 10 bases; unmatched junction nucleotides: 10. Germline-derived CDR1 and CDR2 are SGHAT and FQNNGV. This CDR3 spans 15 amino acids. CDR3 sequence reads: CASSFGTGFLTEQFF. The DNA of the CDR3 is TGTGCCAGCAGCTTCGGGACAGGGTTTCTCACGGAGCAGTTCTTC.

The table lists this clone with a count of one. The chain carries TRBV28 and TRBJ2-1; D is uncertain. The CDR3 spans 14 residues. Germline V CDR1 and CDR2: MDHEN, SYDVKM. V was clipped by 6 bases and J by 3 bases, with 12 bases between them. CDR3 amino acids: CASSPYTFYNEQFF. The CDR3 nucleotides are TGTGCCAGCAGCCCATACACATTCTACAATGAGCAGTTCTTC.

The chain carries TRBV24-1 and TRBJ2-7; TRBD1 agrees at 9 bases. The V and J ends lost 4 bases and 6 bases, in that order; junction bases with no gene match: 9. The germline gives CDR1 KGHDR, CDR2 SFDVKD. The CDR3 spans 15 residues. The CDR3 protein is CATSEDPGQGPEQYF. The CDR3 DNA reads TGTGCCACCAGTGAGGACCCGGGACAGGGACCCGAGCAGTACTTC.

J is TRBJ2-3 and V is TRBV7-9; D uncertain. Trimming took 1 base from V and 0 from J, leaving 11 bases between them. Germline V CDR1 and CDR2: SEHNR, FQNEAQ (reference sequence). The CDR3 spans 16 residues. Here the CDR3 reads CASSLGRLFSTDTQYF. CDR3 DNA sequence: TGTGCCAGCAGCTTAGGGCGGCTTTTTAGCACAGATACGCAGTATTTT.

This chain joins TRBV9 and TRBJ1-2, with TRBD1 identical over 10 bases. Germline trimming cut 4 bases from V and 8 bases from J; bases unmatched to any gene: 8. This CDR3 is 14 amino acids long. CDR1 is SGDLS and CDR2 is YYNGEE in the germline V gene. CDR3 sequence: CASSLTGQGIGYTF. The CDR3 DNA is TGTGCCAGCAGCTTGACGGGACAGGGGATAGGCTACACCTTC.

The rearrangement uses TRBV5-4 and TRBJ2-2; 9 positions agree with TRBD1. CDR1 is SGHNT and CDR2 is YYREEE in the germline V gene (reference sequence). The V and J ends lost 4 bases and 1 base, in that order; junction bases with no gene match: 5. The CDR3 loop spans 16 amino acids. CDR3 sequence (DNA): TGTGCCAGCAGCCCGGGACAGGGATGGAACACCGGGGAGCTGTTTTTT. Translation gives CASSPGQGWNTGELFF.

The chain joins TRBV5-4 to TRBJ1-2; no firm D call. From germline, CDR1 is SGHNT and CDR2 YYREEE (reference sequence). Trimming took 4 bases from V and 2 from J, leaving 15 bases between them. This CDR3 is built from 15 residues. CDR3 nucleotides: TGTGCCAGCAGCCCCTCCCCGACGGACAACTATGGCTACACCTTC. It yields the protein CASSPSPTDNYGYTF.

This clone has only a few counts. The chain employs TRBV5-5 and TRBJ2-6; no clear D gene. The germline V and J ends were trimmed by 2 bases and 4 bases, with 13 bases remaining between them. The germline gives CDR1 SGHKS, CDR2 YYEKEE (reference sequence). The CDR3 runs to 16 residues. The CDR3: CASSFVPLSGANVLTF. The CDR3 DNA follows: TGTGCCAGCAGCTTCGTACCTCTCTCGGGGGCCAACGTCCTGACTTTC.

Written as DNA, the CDR3 is TGTGCCAGCAGTTTTCGGGGGGCGAGAGGAAACACCATATATTTT. This sequence encodes CASSFRGARGNTIYF. This rearrangement joins TRBV28 to TRBJ1-3, with D maybe TRBD1 (6 bases). The CDR3 runs 15 residues. Germline-derived CDR1 and CDR2 are MDHEN and SYDVKM. V lost 3 bases, J lost 4 bases, and 13 bases lay in between.

This chain connects TRBV5-6 to TRBJ1-2; TRBD1 is a possible D gene (5 bases). Trimming removed 2 bases at V and 8 bases at J, with 16 bases between. The CDR3 totals 14 residues. Germline-derived CDR1 and CDR2 are SGHDT and YYEEEE. CDR3 sequence: CASSFYQGLRGYTF. The CDR3 DNA reads as TGTGCCAGCAGCTTCTATCAGGGACTTCGAGGCTACACCTTC. Combining the CDR3 with reference TRBV5-6 and TRBJ1-2 gives the whole variable domain DAGVTQSPTHLIKTRGQQVTLRCSPKSGHDTVSWYQQALGQGPQFIFQYYEEEERQRGNFPDRFSGHQFPNYSSELNVNALLLGDSALYLCASSFYQGLRGYTFGSGTRLTVV.

V and J are TRBV27 and TRBJ1-1, with D unresolved. Trimming removed 1 base at V and 0 bases at J, with 9 bases between. The CDR3 totals 15 residues. The germline V gene encodes CDR1 MNHEY and CDR2 SMNVEV (reference sequence). The chain's CDR3 is CASSLFLGLNTEAFF. CDR3 sequence (DNA): TGTGCCAGCAGTTTATTTCTGGGGTTGAACACTGAAGCTTTCTTT.

The V gene is TRBV6-5, the J gene TRBJ2-7; 7 positions agree with TRBD1. The CDR3 covers 13 residues. After removal of 4 bases from V and 6 bases from J, the junction contained 6 bases not matched to a gene. Germline loops: CDR1 MNHEY, CDR2 SVGAGI. The CDR3 coding sequence is TGTGCCAGCAGTTTGACAGGGACCCTCGAGCAGTACTTC. Protein product: CASSLTGTLEQYF.

The chain uses TRBV4-1 and TRBJ2-3, with TRBD2 matching 15 bases. The CDR3 totals 16 residues. Trimming took 4 bases from V and 7 from J; bases not matched to a gene: 6. Germline V gives CDR1 MGHRA, CDR2 YSYEKL. CDR3 residues: CASSPRTSGRVNTQYF. CDR3 DNA sequence: TGCGCCAGCAGCCCCCGGACTAGCGGGAGGGTAAATACGCAGTATTTT.

The J gene is TRBJ2-2, the V gene TRBV9; 11 bases are shared with TRBD1. The germline CDR1 and CDR2 sequences are SGDLS and YYNGEE. With 7 bases clipped from V and 3 bases from J, the junction kept 5 bases outside the gene matches. This CDR3 is built from 15 residues. The CDR3 DNA reads TGTGCCAGCTTTGGGGGACAGGGGGACACCGGGGAGCTGTTTTTT. Translation: CASFGGQGDTGELFF.

This sequence joins TRBV25-1 and TRBJ2-1; D gene uncertain. Germline V gene sequence: CDR1 MGHDK, CDR2 SYGVNS. The CDR3 length is 15 residues. V was cut by 3 bases and J by 1 base, with 10 bases left in between. The CDR3 protein is CASSDPTESYNEQFF. The CDR3 DNA reads TGTGCCAGCAGTGACCCGACCGAATCCTACAATGAGCAGTTCTTC.

This chain links TRBV7-2 with TRBJ2-6; D gene ambiguous. CDR1 and CDR2 from the germline V gene are SGHTA and FQGNSA. The CDR3 has 16 residues. Trimming removed 1 base at V and 1 base at J, with 8 bases between. CDR3 residues: CASSLVATSGANVLTF. The CDR3 region has the DNA TGTGCCAGCAGCTTAGTGGCAACTTCTGGGGCCAACGTCCTGACTTTC.